This T cell receptor (beta chain) is from a study of cytomegalovirus exposure and HLA in healthy donors. The CDR3 loop spans 13 amino acids. The germline CDR1 and CDR2 sequences are MNHEY and SVGAGI. The germline V and J ends were trimmed by 8 bases and 3 bases, with 13 bases remaining between them. It was with 60 Vbeta and 13 Jbeta primers that the PCR ran. Generated by immunoSEQ multiplex PCR, the TCRdb table keeps only in-frame clones and is missing some. The sample includes approximately 47,000 clones. Sequenced: PBMCs. This receptor was taken from a male donor in good health and CMV-seronegative. The chain combines TRBV6-5 with TRBJ1-1; no clear D. This CDR3 is CASQVWEDTEAFF. For the CDR3, the DNA is TGTGCCAGCCAAGTGTGGGAGGACACTGAAGCTTTCTTT.